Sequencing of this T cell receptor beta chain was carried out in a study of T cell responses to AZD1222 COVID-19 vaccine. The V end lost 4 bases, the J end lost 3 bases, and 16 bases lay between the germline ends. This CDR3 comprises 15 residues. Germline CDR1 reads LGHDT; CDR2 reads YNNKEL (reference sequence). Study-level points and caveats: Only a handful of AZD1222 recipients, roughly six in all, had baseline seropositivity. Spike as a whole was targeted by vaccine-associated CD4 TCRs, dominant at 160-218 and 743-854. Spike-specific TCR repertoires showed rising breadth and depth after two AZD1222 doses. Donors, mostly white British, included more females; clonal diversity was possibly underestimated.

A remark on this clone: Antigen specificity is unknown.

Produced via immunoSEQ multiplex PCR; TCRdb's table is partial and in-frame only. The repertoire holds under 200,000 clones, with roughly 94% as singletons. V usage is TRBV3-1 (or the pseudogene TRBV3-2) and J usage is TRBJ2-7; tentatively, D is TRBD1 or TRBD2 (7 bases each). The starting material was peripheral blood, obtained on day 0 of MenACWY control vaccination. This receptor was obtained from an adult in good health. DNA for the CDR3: TGTGCCAGCAGCCCGAATCCAGGGGGGGACTACGAGCAGTACTTC. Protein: CASSPNPGGDYEQYF.